The clone carrying this T cell receptor (beta chain) was counted between two and nine times. CDR1 and CDR2 (germline): LNHDA, SQIVND (reference sequence). This CDR3 has 15 amino acids. Germline trimming cut 1 base from V and 1 base from J; bases unmatched to any gene: 0. The data stem from a study of technical replicates of blood from a handful of donors. Sequencing used immunoSEQ multiplex PCR; TCRdb keeps in-frame clones, though not all of them. The table shows 72,000 or so clones, with around 96% occurring only once. The rearrangement links TRBV19 to TRBJ1-4; 7 bases match TRBD1. Source material: T cells isolated from PBMCs. This clonotype originated in a human donor in good health. CDR3 amino acids: CASSIGDRTNEKLFF. The DNA for the CDR3 is TGTGCCAGTAGTATAGGGGACAGAACTAATGAAAAACTGTTTTTT.